This is a list of T cell receptor beta chains from one sample in a study of blood T cell repertoires in COVID-19. Data came from immunoSEQ multiplex PCR; TCRdb stores just in-frame clones and leaves some out. The sample lists approximately 180,000 clones, around 82% occurring once. Source material: peripheral blood. Receptor source: a woman aged 80 or over with acute or convalescent COVID-19. Both conserved end residues are part of each CDR3. Not all rows give a size; the values are once, few, many and, for expanded clones, a class.

CAWSVQGQGLTLHF,.,TRBV30,TRBJ1-6
CASSYNINTGELFF,.,TRBV5-1,TRBJ2-2
CASSPGTGVNQPQHF,.,TRBV5-1,TRBJ1-5
CASSLDRGPQETQYF,once,TRBV7-3,TRBJ2-5
CASSPGQGSEAFF,.,TRBV7-7,TRBJ1-1
CASSRGLVDGEQYF,once,TRBV18,TRBJ2-7
CASSRATGTNSPLHF,.,TRBV6-5,TRBJ1-6
CASTLRGAPQETQYF,.,TRBV5-1,TRBJ2-5
CASRLHRARPLHF,.,TRBV5-6,TRBJ1-6
CASRPGNLGNQPQHF,.,TRBV7-9,TRBJ1-5
CSASNGPTEAFF,.,TRBV20-1,TRBJ1-1
CASSPTGGYTF,.,TRBV7-9,TRBJ1-2
CASSLGLAGKNEQFF,.,TRBV5-1,TRBJ2-1
CASSLGQSTDTQYF,once,TRBV5-1,TRBJ2-3
CASRTSGNTGELFF,.,TRBV5-1,TRBJ2-2
CASSLDQGAYYEQFF,.,TRBV5-4,TRBJ2-1
CASSPGGWLNTEAFF,.,TRBV5-1,TRBJ1-1
CASSWTGLNGYTF,.,TRBV12-3/TRBV12-4,TRBJ1-2
CASSPTSPLSSYNEQFF,.,TRBV28,TRBJ2-1
CASSLQDRFYEQYF,.,TRBV7-8,TRBJ2-7
CASILLTDTQYF,many,TRBV4-1,TRBJ2-3
CASTEGLGTEAFF,.,TRBV12-3/TRBV12-4,TRBJ1-1
CASSQRVTGRNTEAFF,.,TRBV4-1,TRBJ1-1
CASKSLNNEQFF,.,TRBV12-3/TRBV12-4,TRBJ2-1
CASSDSWKGGQPQHF,.,TRBV6-4,TRBJ1-5
CASSQPFTGGSGANVLTF,.,TRBV3-1/TRBV3-2,TRBJ2-6
CAISLAGGIQETQYF,.,TRBV10-3,TRBJ2-5
CASSEGQGTYTF,once,TRBV7-2,TRBJ1-2
CASSRIRQASSYNSPLHF,.,TRBV27,TRBJ1-6
CASTLAGELFF,.,TRBV2,TRBJ2-2
CATSDPQGGETQYF,.,TRBV24-1,TRBJ2-5
CASSIPAQREGRFF,once,TRBV19,TRBJ2-1
CASRGLAGGLAGELFF,.,TRBV11-2,TRBJ2-2
CASSSRRTSSSYEQYF,.,TRBV5-8,TRBJ2-7
CASSFPGQSYEQYF,.,TRBV5-4,TRBJ2-7
CASSVQRGDYNEQFF,once,TRBV11-3,TRBJ2-1
CSALLQGSQETQYF,.,TRBV29-1,TRBJ2-5